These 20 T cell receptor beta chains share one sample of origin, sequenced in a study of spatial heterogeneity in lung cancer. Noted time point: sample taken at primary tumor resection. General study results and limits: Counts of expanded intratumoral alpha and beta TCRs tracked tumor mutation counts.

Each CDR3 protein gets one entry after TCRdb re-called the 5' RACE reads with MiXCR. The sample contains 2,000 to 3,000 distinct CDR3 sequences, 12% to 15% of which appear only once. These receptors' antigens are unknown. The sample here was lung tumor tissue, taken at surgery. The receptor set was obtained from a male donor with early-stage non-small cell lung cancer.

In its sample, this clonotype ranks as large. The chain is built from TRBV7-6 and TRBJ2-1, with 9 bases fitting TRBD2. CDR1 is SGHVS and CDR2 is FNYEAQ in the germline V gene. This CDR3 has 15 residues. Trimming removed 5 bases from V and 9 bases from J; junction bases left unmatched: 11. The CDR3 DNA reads TGTGCCAGCAGCCCCCAGTGGCGGGGGGGCACTGAGCAGTTCTTC. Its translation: CASSPQWRGGTEQFF.

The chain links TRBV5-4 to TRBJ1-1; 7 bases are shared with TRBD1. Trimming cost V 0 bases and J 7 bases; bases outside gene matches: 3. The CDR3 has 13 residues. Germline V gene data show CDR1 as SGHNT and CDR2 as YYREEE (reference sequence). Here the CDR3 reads CASSLDGTDEAFF. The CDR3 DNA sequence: TGTGCCAGCAGCTTGGACGGGACAGATGAAGCTTTCTTT.

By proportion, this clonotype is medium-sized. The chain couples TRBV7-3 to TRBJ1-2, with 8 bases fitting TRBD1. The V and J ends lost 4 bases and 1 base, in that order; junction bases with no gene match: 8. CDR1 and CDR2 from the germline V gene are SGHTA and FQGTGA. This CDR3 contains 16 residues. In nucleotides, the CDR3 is TGTGCCAGCAGCTGGACAGGGCCGATCGATAACTATGGCTACACCTTC. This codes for CASSWTGPIDNYGYTF.

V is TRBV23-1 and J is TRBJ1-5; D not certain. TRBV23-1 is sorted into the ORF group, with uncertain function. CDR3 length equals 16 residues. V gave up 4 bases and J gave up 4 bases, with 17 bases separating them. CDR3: CASSRLGRERNQPQHF. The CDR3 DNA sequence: TGCGCCAGCAGTCGGTTGGGGAGGGAACGTAATCAGCCCCAGCATTTT.

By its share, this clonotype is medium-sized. The CDR3 spells CSAHALQGAPGYTF. The CDR3 DNA follows: TGCAGTGCTCATGCCTTACAGGGGGCGCCGGGCTACACCTTC. The chain combines TRBV20-1 with TRBJ1-2, with 9 positions matching TRBD1. CDR3 size: 14 residues. V trimming: 5 bases; J trimming: 8 bases; junction bases outside the gene matches: 12. CDR1 and CDR2 (germline): DFQATT, SNEGSKA (reference sequence).

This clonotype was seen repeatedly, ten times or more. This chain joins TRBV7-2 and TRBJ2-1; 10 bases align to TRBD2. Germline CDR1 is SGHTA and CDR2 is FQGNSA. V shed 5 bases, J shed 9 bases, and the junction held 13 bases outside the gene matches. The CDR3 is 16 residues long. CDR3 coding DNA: TGTGCCAGCAGCACCCGGGCCAGCGGGGGGGCTAGTGAGCAGTTCTTC. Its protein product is CASSTRASGGASEQFF.

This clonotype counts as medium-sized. CDR3 loop: CSARTSGAAKNIQYF. The CDR3 DNA is TGCAGTGCTAGGACTAGCGGGGCGGCCAAAAACATTCAGTACTTC. The chain employs TRBV20-1 and TRBJ2-4; 11 bases fit TRBD2. V was clipped by 3 bases and J by 1 base; unmatched bases: 2. Germline V CDR1 and CDR2: DFQATT, SNEGSKA (reference sequence). The CDR3 extends over 15 amino acids.

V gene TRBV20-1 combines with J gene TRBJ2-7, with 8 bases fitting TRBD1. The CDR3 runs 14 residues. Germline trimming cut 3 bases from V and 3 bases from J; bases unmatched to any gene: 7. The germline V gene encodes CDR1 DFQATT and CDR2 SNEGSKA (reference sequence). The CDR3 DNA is TGCAGTGCTAGGACAGGGGAGAATGGCTACGAGCAGTACTTC. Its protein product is CSARTGENGYEQYF.

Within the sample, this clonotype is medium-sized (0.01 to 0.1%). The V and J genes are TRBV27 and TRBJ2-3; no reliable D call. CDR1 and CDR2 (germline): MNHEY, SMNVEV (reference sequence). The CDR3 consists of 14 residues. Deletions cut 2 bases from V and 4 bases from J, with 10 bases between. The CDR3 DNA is TGTGCCAGCAGTTTACTAGGGCGGCCAGATACGCAGTATTTT. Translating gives CASSLLGRPDTQYF.

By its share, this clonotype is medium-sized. The CDR3 here is CASSTGLAGGFYEQYF. The CDR3 nucleotides read TGTGCCAGCAGTACCGGACTAGCGGGGGGGTTCTACGAGCAGTACTTC. V and J are TRBV5-4 and TRBJ2-7; TRBD2 matches 15 bases. This CDR3 has 16 amino acids. J was trimmed by 3 bases and V by 5 bases; bases with no gene match: 6. Germline V lookup: CDR1 SGHNT, CDR2 YYREEE (reference sequence).

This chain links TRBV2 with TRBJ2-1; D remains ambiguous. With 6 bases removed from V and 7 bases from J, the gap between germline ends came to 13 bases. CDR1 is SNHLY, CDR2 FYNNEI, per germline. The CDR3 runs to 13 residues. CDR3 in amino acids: CASSMDRFNEQFF. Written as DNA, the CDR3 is TGTGCCAGCAGCATGGATAGGTTTAATGAGCAGTTCTTC.

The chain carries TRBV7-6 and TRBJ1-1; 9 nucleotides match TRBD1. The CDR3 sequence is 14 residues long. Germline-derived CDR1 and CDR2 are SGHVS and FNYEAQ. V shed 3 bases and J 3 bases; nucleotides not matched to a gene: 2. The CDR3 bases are TGTGCCAGCAGCTTGGACAGGGGAGACACTGAAGCTTTCTTT. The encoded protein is CASSLDRGDTEAFF. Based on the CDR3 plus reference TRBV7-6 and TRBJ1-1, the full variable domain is GAGVSQSPRYKVTKRGQDVALRCDPISGHVSLYWYRQALGQGPEFLTYFNYEAQQDKSGLPNDRFSAERPEGSISTLTIQRTEQRDSAMYRCASSLDRGDTEAFFGQGTRLTVV.

The CDR3 region is CASSRPRTGGKTPLHF. As DNA, the CDR3 is TGTGCCAGCAGCCGACCACGAACAGGGGGTAAGACACCCCTCCACTTT. The rearrangement joins TRBV28 to TRBJ1-6, with 8 bases fitting TRBD1. Germline V gives CDR1 MDHEN, CDR2 SYDVKM. After removal of 6 bases from V and 11 bases from J, the junction contained 15 bases not matched to a gene. This CDR3 contains 16 residues.

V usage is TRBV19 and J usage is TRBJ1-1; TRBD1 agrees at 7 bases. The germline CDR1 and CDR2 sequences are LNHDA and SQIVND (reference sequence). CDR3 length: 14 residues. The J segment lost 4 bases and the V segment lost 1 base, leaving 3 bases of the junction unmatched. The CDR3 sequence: CASSIGQGLTEAFF. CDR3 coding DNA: TGTGCCAGTAGTATAGGACAGGGACTCACTGAAGCTTTCTTT.

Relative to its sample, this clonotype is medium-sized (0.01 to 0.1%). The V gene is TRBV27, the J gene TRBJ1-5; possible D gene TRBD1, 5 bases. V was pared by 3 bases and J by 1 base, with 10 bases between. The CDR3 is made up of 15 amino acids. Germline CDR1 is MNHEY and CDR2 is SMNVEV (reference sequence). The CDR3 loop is CASSFQGLSNQPQHF. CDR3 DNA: TGTGCCAGCAGTTTTCAGGGTCTGAGCAATCAGCCCCAGCATTTT.

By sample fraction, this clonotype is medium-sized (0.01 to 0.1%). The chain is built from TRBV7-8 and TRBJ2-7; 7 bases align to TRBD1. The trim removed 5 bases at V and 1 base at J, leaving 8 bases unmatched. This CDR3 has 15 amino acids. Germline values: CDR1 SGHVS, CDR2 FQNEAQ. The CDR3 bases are TGTGCCAGCAGCGTGGACAGGTTTATTTCCTACGAGCAGTACTTC. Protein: CASSVDRFISYEQYF. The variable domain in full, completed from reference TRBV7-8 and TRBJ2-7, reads GAGVSQSPRYKVAKRGQDVALRCDPISGHVSLFWYQQALGQGPEFLTYFQNEAQLDKSGLPSDRFFAERPEGSVSTLKIQRTQQEDSAVYLCASSVDRFISYEQYFGPGTRLTVT.

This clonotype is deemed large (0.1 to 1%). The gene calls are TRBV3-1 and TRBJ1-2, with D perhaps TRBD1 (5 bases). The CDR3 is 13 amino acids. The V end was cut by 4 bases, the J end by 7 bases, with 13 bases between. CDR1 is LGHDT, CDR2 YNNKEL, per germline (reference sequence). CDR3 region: CASSPGADGGYTF. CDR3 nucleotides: TGTGCCAGCAGCCCTGGGGCAGACGGTGGCTACACCTTC.

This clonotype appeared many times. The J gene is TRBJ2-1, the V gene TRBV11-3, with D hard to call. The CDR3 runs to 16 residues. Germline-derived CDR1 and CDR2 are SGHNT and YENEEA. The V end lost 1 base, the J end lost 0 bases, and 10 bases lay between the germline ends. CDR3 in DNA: TGTGCCAGCAGCTTAGGACAATTCGGCTCCTACAATGAGCAGTTCTTC. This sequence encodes CASSLGQFGSYNEQFF.

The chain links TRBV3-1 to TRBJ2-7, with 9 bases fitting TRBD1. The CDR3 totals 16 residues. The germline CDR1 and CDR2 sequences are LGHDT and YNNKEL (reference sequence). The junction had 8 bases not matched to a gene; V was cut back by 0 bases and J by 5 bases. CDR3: CASSQDIGTGHDEQYF. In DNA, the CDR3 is TGTGCCAGCAGCCAAGATATCGGGACAGGGCACGACGAGCAGTACTTC.

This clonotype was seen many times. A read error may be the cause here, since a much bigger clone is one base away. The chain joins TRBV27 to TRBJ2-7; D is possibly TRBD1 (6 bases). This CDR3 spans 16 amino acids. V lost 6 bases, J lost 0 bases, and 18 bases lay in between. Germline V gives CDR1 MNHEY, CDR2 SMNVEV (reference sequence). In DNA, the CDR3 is TGTGCCAGCAGACAGACCGGGACATTTTACTCCTACGAGCAGTACTTC. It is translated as CASRQTGTFYSYEQYF.